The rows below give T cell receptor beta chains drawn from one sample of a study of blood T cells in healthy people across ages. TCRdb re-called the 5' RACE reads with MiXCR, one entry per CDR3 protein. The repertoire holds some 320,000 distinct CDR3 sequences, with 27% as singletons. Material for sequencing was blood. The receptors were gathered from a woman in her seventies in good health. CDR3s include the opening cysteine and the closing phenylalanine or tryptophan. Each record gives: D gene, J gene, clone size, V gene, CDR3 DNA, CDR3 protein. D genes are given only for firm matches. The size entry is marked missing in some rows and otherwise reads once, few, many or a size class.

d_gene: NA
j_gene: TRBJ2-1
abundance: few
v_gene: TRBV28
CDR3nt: TGTGCCAGCAGTCTTACTTCGGGACTCCACAATGAGCAGTTCTTC
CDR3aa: CASSLTSGLHNEQFF

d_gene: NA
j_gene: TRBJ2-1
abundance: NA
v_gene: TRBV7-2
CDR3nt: TGTGCCAGCATGACGGGAGTTGTCTACAATGAGCAGTTCTTC
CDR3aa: CASMTGVVYNEQFF

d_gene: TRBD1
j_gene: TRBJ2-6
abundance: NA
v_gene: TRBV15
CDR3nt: TGTGCCACCAGCAGAAACCAGGGGACAGGGGGAAACGTCCTGACTTTC
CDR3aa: CATSRNQGTGGNVLTF

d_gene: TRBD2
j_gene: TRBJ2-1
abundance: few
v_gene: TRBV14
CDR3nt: TGTGCCAGCAGCCAAGATGGCAAGCGGGGCTACAATGAGCAGTTCTTC
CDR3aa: CASSQDGKRGYNEQFF

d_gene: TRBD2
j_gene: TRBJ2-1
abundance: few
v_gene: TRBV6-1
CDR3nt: TGTGCCAGCTGGACTAGCGGGAGAAGGGGTGAGCAGTTCTTC
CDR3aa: CASWTSGRRGEQFF

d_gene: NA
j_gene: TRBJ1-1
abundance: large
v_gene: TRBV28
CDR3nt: TGTGCCAGCAGTTTTAGCGGCAGGGCCGAAGCTTTCTTT
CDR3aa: CASSFSGRAEAFF

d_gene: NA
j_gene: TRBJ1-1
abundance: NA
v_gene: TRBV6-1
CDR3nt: TGTGCCAGCAGTCGAACAACCGCTAGTGTCACTGAAGCTTTCTTT
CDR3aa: CASSRTTASVTEAFF

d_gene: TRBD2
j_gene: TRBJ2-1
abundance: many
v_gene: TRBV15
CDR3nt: TGTGCCACCAGCAGATCGGGACTAGCGGTAGAGCAGTTCTTC
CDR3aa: CATSRSGLAVEQFF

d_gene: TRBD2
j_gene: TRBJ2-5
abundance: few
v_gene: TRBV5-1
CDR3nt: TGCGCCAGCAGCTTTGCGGGGGGAGAGACCCAGTACTTC
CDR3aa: CASSFAGGETQYF

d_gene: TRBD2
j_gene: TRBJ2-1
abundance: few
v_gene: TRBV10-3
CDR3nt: TGTGCCATCAGTGAGTCGGGAGGTAGCGGGGGGAGTCCCCTAGACAATGAGCAGTTCTTC
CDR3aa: CAISESGGSGGSPLDNEQFF

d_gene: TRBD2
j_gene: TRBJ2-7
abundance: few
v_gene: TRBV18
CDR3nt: TGTGCCAGCTCACCACGGGGTAGCGGGCCCTACGAGCAGTACTTC
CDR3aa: CASSPRGSGPYEQYF

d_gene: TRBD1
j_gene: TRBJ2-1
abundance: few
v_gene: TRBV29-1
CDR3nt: TGCAGCGCCAGAAGGGGGACAGGGTACAATGAGCAGTTCTTC
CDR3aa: CSARRGTGYNEQFF

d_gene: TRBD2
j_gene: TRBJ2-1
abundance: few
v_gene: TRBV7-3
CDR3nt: TGTGCCAGCAGCTTGTTAGCGGGAATGTCCTACAATGAGCAGTTCTTC
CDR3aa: CASSLLAGMSYNEQFF

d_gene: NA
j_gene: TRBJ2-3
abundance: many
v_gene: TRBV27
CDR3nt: TGTGCCAGCAGTATGGGCCGACGTAGCACAGATACGCAGTATTTT
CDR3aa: CASSMGRRSTDTQYF

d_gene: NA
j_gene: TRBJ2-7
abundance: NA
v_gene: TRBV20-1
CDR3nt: TGCAGTGCTAGTGAGCGCCCACATGCCTACGAGCAGTACTTC
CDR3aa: CSASERPHAYEQYF

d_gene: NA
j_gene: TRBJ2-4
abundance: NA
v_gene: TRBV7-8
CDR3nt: TGTGCCAGCAGCTTAGACAGGACTGAAAACATTCAGTACTTC
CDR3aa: CASSLDRTENIQYF

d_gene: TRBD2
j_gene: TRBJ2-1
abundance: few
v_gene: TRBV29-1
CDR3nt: TGCAGCGTTGAAGACGGGTTAGCGGGCCCCTACAATGAGCAGTTCTTC
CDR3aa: CSVEDGLAGPYNEQFF

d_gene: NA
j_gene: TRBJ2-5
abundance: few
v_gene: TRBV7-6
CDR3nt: TGTGCCAGCAGCTTAGGCACCCTGGGGGAGACCCAGTACTTC
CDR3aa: CASSLGTLGETQYF

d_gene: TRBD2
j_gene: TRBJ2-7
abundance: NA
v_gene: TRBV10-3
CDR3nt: TGTGCCTCCCAATCTAGCGGGGGTAAAGGCGAGCAGTACTTC
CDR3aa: CASQSSGGKGEQYF

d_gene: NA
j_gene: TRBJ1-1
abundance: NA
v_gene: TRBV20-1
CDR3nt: TGCAGTGCATCGGTCGGGGGCACTGAAGCTTTCTTT
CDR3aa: CSASVGGTEAFF

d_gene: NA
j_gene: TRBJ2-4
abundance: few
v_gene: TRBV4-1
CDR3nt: TGCGCCAGCAGCCAAGTTGGAGGGCGAGGCAAAAACATTCAGTACTTC
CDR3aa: CASSQVGGRGKNIQYF

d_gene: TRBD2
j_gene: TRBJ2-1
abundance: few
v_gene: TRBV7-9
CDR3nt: TGTGCCAGCAGCTTAGCGCTTACTAGCGGGAGTCGTAATGAGCAGTTCTTC
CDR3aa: CASSLALTSGSRNEQFF

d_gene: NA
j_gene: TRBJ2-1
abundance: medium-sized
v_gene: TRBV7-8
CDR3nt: TGTGCCAGCAGCACCCGGACTATCAATGAGCAGTTCTTC
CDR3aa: CASSTRTINEQFF

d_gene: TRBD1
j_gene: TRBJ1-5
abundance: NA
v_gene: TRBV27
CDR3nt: TGTGCCAGCAGTTTCTACAGGGGTCATCAGCCCCAGCATTTT
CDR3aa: CASSFYRGHQPQHF

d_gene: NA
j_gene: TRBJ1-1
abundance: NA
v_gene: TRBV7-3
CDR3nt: TGTGCCAGCAGCCAATCCCTTACTCAGGGTACTGAAGCTTTCTTT
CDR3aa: CASSQSLTQGTEAFF

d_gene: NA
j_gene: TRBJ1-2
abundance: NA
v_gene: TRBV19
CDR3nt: TGTGCCAGTAGGTCCGAGGGGCAGGAGCTTGGCTACACCTTC
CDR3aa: CASRSEGQELGYTF

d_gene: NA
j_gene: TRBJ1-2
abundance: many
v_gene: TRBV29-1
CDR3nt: TGCAGCGCCGAAGACGGACCCTATGGCTACACCTTC
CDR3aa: CSAEDGPYGYTF

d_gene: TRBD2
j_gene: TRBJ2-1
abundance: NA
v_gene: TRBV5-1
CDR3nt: TGCGCCAGCAGCTTGGCGCTAGCGGGTTATAGCTCCTACAATGAGCAGTTCTTC
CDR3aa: CASSLALAGYSSYNEQFF

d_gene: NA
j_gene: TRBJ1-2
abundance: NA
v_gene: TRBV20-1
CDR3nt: TGCAGTGCTAGAGATCCTACCTTCTATGGCTACACCTTC
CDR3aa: CSARDPTFYGYTF

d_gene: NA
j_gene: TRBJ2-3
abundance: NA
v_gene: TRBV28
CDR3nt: TGTGCCAGCAGACCTCCGGGACTGAGGTTTAGCACAGATACGCAGTATTTT
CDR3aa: CASRPPGLRFSTDTQYF

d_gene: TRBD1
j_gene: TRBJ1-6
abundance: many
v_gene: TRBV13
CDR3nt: TGTGCCAGCAGCACCAACCGACAGGGGGCCAATTCACCCCTCCACTTT
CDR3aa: CASSTNRQGANSPLHF

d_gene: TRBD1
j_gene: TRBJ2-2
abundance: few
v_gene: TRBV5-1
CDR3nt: TGCGCCAGCAGATTACTACAGGGGACCGGGGAGCTGTTTTTT
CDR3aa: CASRLLQGTGELFF

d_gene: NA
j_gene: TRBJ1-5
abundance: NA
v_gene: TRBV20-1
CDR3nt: TGCAGTGCGGCAGACCCTAATCAGCCCCAGCATTTT
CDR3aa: CSAADPNQPQHF

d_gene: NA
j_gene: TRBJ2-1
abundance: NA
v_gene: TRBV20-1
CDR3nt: TGCAGTGCACACCTAGCAGGGAGGGGGGCGCTTAATGAGCAGTTCTTC
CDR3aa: CSAHLAGRGALNEQFF

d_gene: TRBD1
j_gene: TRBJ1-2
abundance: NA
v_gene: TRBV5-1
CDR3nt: TGCGCCAGCAGCGATCAGCCGGGACAGGACTACTATGGCTACACCTTC
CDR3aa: CASSDQPGQDYYGYTF

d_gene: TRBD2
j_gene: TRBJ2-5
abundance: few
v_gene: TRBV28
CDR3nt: TGTGCCAGCAGTTATACTAGCGTGGGAGAGACCCAGTACTTC
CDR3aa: CASSYTSVGETQYF

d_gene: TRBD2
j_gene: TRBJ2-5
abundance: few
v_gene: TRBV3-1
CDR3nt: TGTGCCAGCAGCCATGGGACTAGCGGCGGTGAGACCCAGTACTTC
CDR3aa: CASSHGTSGGETQYF

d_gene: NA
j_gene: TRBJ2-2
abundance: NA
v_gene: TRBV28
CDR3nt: TGTGCCAGCAGGACCAATACGAACACCGGGGAGCTGTTTTTT
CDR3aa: CASRTNTNTGELFF

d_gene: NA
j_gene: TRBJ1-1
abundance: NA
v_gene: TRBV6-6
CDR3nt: TGTGCCAGCAGTTCTGTAACAGGGAGTCCTGAAGCTTTCTTT
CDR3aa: CASSSVTGSPEAFF

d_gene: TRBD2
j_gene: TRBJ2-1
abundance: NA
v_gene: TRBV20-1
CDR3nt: TGCAGTGCAATTTCTAGCGGGAGGGCCTTAGTTTTAAATGAGCAGTTCTTC
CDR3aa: CSAISSGRALVLNEQFF

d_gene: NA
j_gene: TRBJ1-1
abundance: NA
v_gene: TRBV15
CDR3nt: TGTGCCACCAGCAGAGCTCCGAACACTGAAGCTTTCTTT
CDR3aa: CATSRAPNTEAFF

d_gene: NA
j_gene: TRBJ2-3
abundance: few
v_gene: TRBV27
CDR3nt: TGTGCCAGCAGTTTACGGAGCACAGATACGCAGTATTTT
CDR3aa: CASSLRSTDTQYF

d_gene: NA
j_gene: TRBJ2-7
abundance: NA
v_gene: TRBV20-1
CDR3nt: TGCAGTGCTCCTAATCAGGACGCCACGGACGAGCAGTACTTC
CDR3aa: CSAPNQDATDEQYF

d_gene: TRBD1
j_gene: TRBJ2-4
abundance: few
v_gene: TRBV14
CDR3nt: TGTGCCAGCAGCCATGGGACAGCTACTTGGGACATTCAGTACTTC
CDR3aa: CASSHGTATWDIQYF

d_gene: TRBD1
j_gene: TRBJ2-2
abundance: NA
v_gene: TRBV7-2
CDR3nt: TGTGCCAGCAGCTTAATTTGGACAGGGGACACCGGGGAGCTGTTTTTT
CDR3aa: CASSLIWTGDTGELFF

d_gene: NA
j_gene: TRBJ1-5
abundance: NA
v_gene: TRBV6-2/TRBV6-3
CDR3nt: TGTGCTATAGGGGGATCGGATAGCAATCAGCCCCAGCATTTT
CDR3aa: CAIGGSDSNQPQHF

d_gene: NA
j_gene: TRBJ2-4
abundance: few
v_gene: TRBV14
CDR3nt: TGTGCCGGCAGCCTGTCGGCCAAAAACATTCAGTACTTC
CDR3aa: CAGSLSAKNIQYF

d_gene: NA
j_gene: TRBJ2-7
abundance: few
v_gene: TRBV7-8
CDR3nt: TGTGCCAGCAGCTTACTTGGACTGACCACGGAGCTGTACTTC
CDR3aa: CASSLLGLTTELYF

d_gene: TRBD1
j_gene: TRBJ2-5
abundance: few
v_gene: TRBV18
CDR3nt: TGTGCCAACTCCTCGGACAGGAGGGAGACCCAGTACTTC
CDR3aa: CANSSDRRETQYF

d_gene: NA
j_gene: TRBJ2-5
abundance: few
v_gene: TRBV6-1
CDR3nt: TGTGCCAGCAGTGAAGCAGCCGACAGGTTCGGGACCCAGTACTTC
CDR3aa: CASSEAADRFGTQYF

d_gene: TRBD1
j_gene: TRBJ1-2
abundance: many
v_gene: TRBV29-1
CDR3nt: TGCAGCGTCTTTGGACAGGGAAGCGGCTACACCTTC
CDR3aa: CSVFGQGSGYTF